One and the same sample provided the 15 T cell receptor beta chains below, sequenced in a study of cytomegalovirus exposure and HLA in healthy donors. In the PCR, 60 Vbeta and 13 Jbeta primers were used. TCRdb keeps only in-frame clones here, not all; method: immunoSEQ multiplex PCR. The sample has approximately 170,000 clones, approximately 79% seen once. Sequencing was done on a sample of PBMCs. The origin of the receptors is a male donor in good health and CMV-seronegative.

The sample holds one count of this clone. V gene TRBV5-6 combines with J gene TRBJ1-1; 9 bases map to TRBD1. The germline gives CDR1 SGHDT, CDR2 YYEEEE. With 2 bases clipped from V and 5 bases from J, the junction kept 4 bases outside the gene matches. This CDR3 is 14 amino acids long. CDR3 residues: CASSLNRGRTEAFF. CDR3 DNA sequence: TGTGCCAGCAGCTTAAACAGGGGGCGAACTGAAGCTTTCTTT. The full variable domain, completed using reference TRBV5-6 and TRBJ1-1, is DAGVTQSPTHLIKTRGQQVTLRCSPKSGHDTVSWYQQALGQGPQFIFQYYEEEERQRGNFPDRFSGHQFPNYSSELNVNALLLGDSALYLCASSLNRGRTEAFFGQGTRLTVV.

This clone came up once. The rearrangement joins TRBV7-9 to TRBJ1-1; D unclear. CDR3 length equals 14 residues. Trimming shortened V by 7 bases and J by 4 bases, and 16 bases separated the two germline ends. Germline V gives CDR1 SEHNR, CDR2 FQNEAQ (reference sequence). The CDR3 DNA is TGTGCCAGCACCCTGGAAGGGAGAAGCACTGAAGCTTTCTTT. It translates to CASTLEGRSTEAFF.

V usage is TRBV5-1 and J usage is TRBJ1-2, with D unclear. V lost 0 bases and J lost 0, with 9 bases in between. The length of the CDR3 is 15 residues. CDR1 is SGHRS, CDR2 YFSETQ, per germline. CDR3 sequence reads: CASSLGGGTNYGYTF. CDR3 coding DNA: TGCGCCAGCAGCTTGGGAGGCGGCACTAACTATGGCTACACCTTC.

In this sample, this clone turned up once. At one of its ends the junction is not consistent with the germline gene, which may arise from a read error. The chain is built from TRBV7-2 and TRBJ2-7; a weak D match, TRBD2 (6 bases). The V gene's germline CDR1 is SGHTA and CDR2 FQGNSA. The CDR3 totals 12 residues. Here the CDR3 reads CASNLPNGGRYF. The CDR3 coding sequence is TGTGCCAGCAACTTACCAAACGGGGGTCGGTACTTC. Combining the CDR3 with reference TRBV7-2 and TRBJ2-7 gives the whole variable domain GAGVSQSPSNKVTEKGKDVELRCDPISGHTALYWYRQSLGQGLEFLIYFQGNSAPDKSGLPSDRFSAERTGGSVSTLTIQRTQQEDSAVYLCASNLPNGGRYFGPGTRLTVT.

DNA for the CDR3: TGTGCCAGCAGCTTAGGGAGGGGGTATGGAAACACCATATATTTT. Residues: CASSLGRGYGNTIYF. This sequence joins TRBV13 and TRBJ1-3, with D perhaps TRBD1 (6 bases). The CDR3 sequence is 15 residues long. Deletions cut 0 bases from V and 3 bases from J, with 9 bases between. Germline-derived CDR1 and CDR2 are PRHDT and FYEKMQ (reference sequence).

V gene TRBV18 combines with J gene TRBJ2-1; TRBD1 agrees at 7 bases. V lost 3 bases, J lost 6 bases, and 5 bases stayed unmatched. The CDR3 consists of 14 residues. Germline V gene data show CDR1 as KGHSH and CDR2 as LQKENI. DNA for the CDR3: TGTGCCAGCTCACCCCGACAGGGTCGCAATGAGCAGTTCTTC. Translated: CASSPRQGRNEQFF.

V and J are TRBV6-5 and TRBJ1-1, with D tentatively TRBD1 (6 bases). The CDR3 covers 15 residues. V lost 0 bases, J lost 1 base, and 9 bases lay in between. The germline CDR1 and CDR2 sequences are MNHEY and SVGAGI. Here the CDR3 DNA reads TGTGCCAGCAGTTACTCAGGGGGAAGGAACACTGAAGCTTTCTTT. Encoded protein: CASSYSGGRNTEAFF.

The rearrangement joins TRBV7-9 to TRBJ2-7; 8 nucleotides match TRBD1. Trimming cost V 1 base and J 5 bases; bases outside gene matches: 7. The CDR3 totals 15 residues. From germline, CDR1 is SEHNR and CDR2 FQNEAQ (reference sequence). CDR3 in amino acids: CASSLGQGANHEQYF. The DNA for the CDR3 is TGTGCCAGCAGCTTAGGCCAGGGGGCTAACCACGAGCAGTACTTC.

The chain couples TRBV19 to TRBJ2-2; the match to TRBD1 covers 8 bases. The V segment lost 7 bases and the J segment 2 bases; nucleotides outside the gene matches: 3. CDR3 length equals 14 residues. Germline CDR1 is LNHDA and CDR2 is SQIVND (reference sequence). The CDR3 region has the DNA TGTGCCAGTATAGGGACAGGCAACACCGGGGAGCTGTTTTTT. It encodes CASIGTGNTGELFF.

The chain employs TRBV6-5 and TRBJ1-1; TRBD1 agrees at 10 bases. This CDR3 is built from 14 residues. V was pared by 2 bases and J by 5 bases, with 2 bases of the junction left unmatched. Germline V gene data show CDR1 as MNHEY and CDR2 as SVGAGI. As DNA, the CDR3 is TGTGCCAGCAGTTACCAGGACAGGGGGACTGAAGCTTTCTTT. Residues: CASSYQDRGTEAFF.

The chain links TRBV5-1 to TRBJ1-6; D unclear. V was clipped by 0 bases and J by 12 bases, with 16 bases between them. The CDR3 totals 15 residues. The V gene's germline CDR1 is SGHRS and CDR2 YFSETQ. The CDR3 coding sequence is TGCGCCAGCAGCTTGGACGGGGAGTTGTTTGGACCCCTCCACTTT. Amino acids: CASSLDGELFGPLHF.

This CDR3 is CASSFEREGGGYTF. The CDR3 DNA sequence: TGTGCCAGCAGCTTCGAGAGGGAGGGAGGCGGCTACACCTTC. The chain is built from TRBV6-6 and TRBJ1-2; no clear D. The CDR3 covers 14 residues. Trimming took off 6 bases at V and 8 bases at J, with 19 bases between the two ends. The germline V gene encodes CDR1 MNHNY and CDR2 SVGAGI (reference sequence).

This clone was counted once. Here the CDR3 DNA reads TGCGCCAGCGGAAGGACTCCCGAGGGGGCTAATGAAAAACTGTTTTTT. It translates to CASGRTPEGANEKLFF. The J gene is TRBJ1-4, the V gene TRBV4-1; a possible D gene is TRBD1 (6 bases). V shed 8 bases and J shed 3 bases, with 19 bases lying between them. This CDR3 has 16 amino acids. Germline V gene data show CDR1 as MGHRA and CDR2 as YSYEKL.

This clone has just a few counts. The chain uses TRBV5-1 and TRBJ1-1; 8 nucleotides agree with TRBD1. The junction had 3 bases not matched to a gene; V was cut back by 4 bases and J by 1 base. Germline CDR1 reads SGHRS; CDR2 reads YFSETQ. CDR3 length equals 14 residues. Written as DNA, the CDR3 is TGCGCCAGCAGCGGCAGGGGGCGGAACACTGAAGCTTTCTTT. Translation: CASSGRGRNTEAFF.

The sample holds a few counts of this clone. J is TRBJ2-3 and V is TRBV7-7; TRBD2 agrees at 9 bases. From germline, CDR1 is SSHAT and CDR2 FNYEAQ (reference sequence). J was trimmed by 3 bases and V by 1 base; bases with no gene match: 2. This CDR3 is built from 15 residues. The CDR3 DNA sequence: TGTGCCAGCAGCTTAGGTAGCGGGGGAACAGATACGCAGTATTTT. Amino acids: CASSLGSGGTDTQYF. The complete variable domain, with remaining parts taken from reference TRBV7-7 and TRBJ2-3, reads GAGVSQSPRYKVTKRGQDVTLRCDPISSHATLYWYQQALGQGPEFLTYFNYEAQPDKSGLPSDRFSAERPEGSISTLTIQRTEQRDSAMYRCASSLGSGGTDTQYFGPGTRLTVL.